The rows below give T cell receptor beta chains drawn from one sample of a study of OX40 agonist ivuxolimab in advanced cancers. Clones were sequenced by immunoSEQ multiplex PCR, and TCRdb holds only the in-frame ones, with some missing. Of tens of thousands of clones detected, 85% to 90% appear once; the ten largest clones hold approximately 11%. The sample consisted of CD4+ or CD8+ T cells sorted from blood, taken in a trial of the OX40 agonist ivuxolimab. All receptors come from an adult with an advanced solid tumor such as melanoma, head and neck, liver or kidney cancer. Each CDR3 is given with its conserved first and last residue. The D gene is left open where the match is weak. Part of the rows lack a size; the others show once, few, many or a class for expanded clones.

j_gene: TRBJ2-3; v_gene: TRBV5-1; abundance: .; d_gene: TRBD2; CDR3nt: TGCGCCAGCAGCCTAGCGGGGACCGCGGTGGCAGATACGCAGTATTTT; CDR3aa: CASSLAGTAVADTQYF
j_gene: TRBJ2-7; v_gene: TRBV7-9; abundance: .; d_gene: .; CDR3nt: TGTGCCAGCAGCTTATTGGGGCAGGGAGGCGACGAGCAGTACTTC; CDR3aa: CASSLLGQGGDEQYF
j_gene: TRBJ1-2; v_gene: TRBV29-1; abundance: .; d_gene: .; CDR3nt: TGCAGCGTTTTGGATATAACAAATGGCTACACCTTC; CDR3aa: CSVLDITNGYTF
j_gene: TRBJ2-1; v_gene: TRBV5-1; abundance: .; d_gene: TRBD1; CDR3nt: TGCGCCAGCAGCCCACAGGGGTCCTACAATGAGCAGTTCTTC; CDR3aa: CASSPQGSYNEQFF
j_gene: TRBJ1-6; v_gene: TRBV4-2; abundance: .; d_gene: .; CDR3nt: TGTGCCAGCAGCCAAGAGTCAGGGTTGGGTTCGACACCCCTCCACTTT; CDR3aa: CASSQESGLGSTPLHF
j_gene: TRBJ1-2; v_gene: TRBV27; abundance: .; d_gene: .; CDR3nt: TGTGCCAGCAGTTTAGACAGTTCCTATGGCTACACCTTC; CDR3aa: CASSLDSSYGYTF
j_gene: TRBJ2-7; v_gene: TRBV21-1; abundance: .; d_gene: .; CDR3nt: TGTGCCAGCAGCAAAGACGGGACAAACTCCTACGAGCAGTACTTC; CDR3aa: CASSKDGTNSYEQYF
j_gene: TRBJ1-2; v_gene: TRBV5-8; abundance: .; d_gene: TRBD1; CDR3nt: TGTGCCAGCAGCTGGGAGTTGGGACAGGTAGATGGCTACACCTTC; CDR3aa: CASSWELGQVDGYTF
j_gene: TRBJ1-6; v_gene: TRBV5-8; abundance: .; d_gene: .; CDR3nt: TGTGCCAGCAGCCCTCTGGGGGGGTCAAGCACCCTCCACTTT; CDR3aa: CASSPLGGSSTLHF
j_gene: TRBJ1-5; v_gene: TRBV19; abundance: .; d_gene: .; CDR3nt: TGTGCCAGTAGTATAGGCAGCAGGGGCCATCAGCCCCAGCATTTT; CDR3aa: CASSIGSRGHQPQHF
j_gene: TRBJ1-2; v_gene: TRBV29-1; abundance: .; d_gene: .; CDR3nt: TGCAGCGCCTCCCGCCTCGTGCAGGAGGATGGCTACACCTTC; CDR3aa: CSASRLVQEDGYTF
j_gene: TRBJ2-5; v_gene: TRBV2; abundance: .; d_gene: .; CDR3nt: TGTGCCAGCAGTGAAGCGGGGGCCGTCCAAGAGACCCAGTACTTC; CDR3aa: CASSEAGAVQETQYF
j_gene: TRBJ2-4; v_gene: TRBV5-6; abundance: .; d_gene: .; CDR3nt: TGTGCCAGCAGCTTGTCGGAGGGGAGTCTAGCCAAAAACATTCAGTACTTC; CDR3aa: CASSLSEGSLAKNIQYF
j_gene: TRBJ1-1; v_gene: TRBV19; abundance: few; d_gene: .; CDR3nt: TGTGCCAGTAGTATCTCCGCCAGCCAAGCTTTCTTT; CDR3aa: CASSISASQAFF
j_gene: TRBJ2-7; v_gene: TRBV27; abundance: .; d_gene: .; CDR3nt: TGTGCCAGCAGTTCCATCGGGGACGGCAGGCACTACTACGAGCAGTACTTC; CDR3aa: CASSSIGDGRHYYEQYF
j_gene: TRBJ2-1; v_gene: TRBV30; abundance: .; d_gene: TRBD2; CDR3nt: TGTGCCTGGAGTGTAGGGGCGGGGGGATGGAATGAGCAGTTCTTC; CDR3aa: CAWSVGAGGWNEQFF
j_gene: TRBJ2-5; v_gene: TRBV7-8; abundance: .; d_gene: TRBD1; CDR3nt: TGTGCCAGCAGCTTAGTAGGACAGGGGGAAGCCCAGTACTTC; CDR3aa: CASSLVGQGEAQYF
j_gene: TRBJ2-7; v_gene: TRBV28; abundance: .; d_gene: TRBD1; CDR3nt: TGTGCCAGCAGTTACAGGGGGACCTACGAGCAGTACTTC; CDR3aa: CASSYRGTYEQYF
j_gene: TRBJ2-7; v_gene: TRBV4-1; abundance: .; d_gene: .; CDR3nt: TGCGCCAGCAGCCCAGATGGGTACGAGCAGTACTTC; CDR3aa: CASSPDGYEQYF
j_gene: TRBJ2-7; v_gene: TRBV7-3; abundance: .; d_gene: TRBD1; CDR3nt: TGTGCCAGCAGCTTAGGACAGGGGAACAACGAGCAGTACTTC; CDR3aa: CASSLGQGNNEQYF
j_gene: TRBJ1-6; v_gene: TRBV9; abundance: .; d_gene: .; CDR3nt: TGTGCCAGCAGCGCCTCCGGGACGGATAATTCACCCCTCCACTTT; CDR3aa: CASSASGTDNSPLHF
j_gene: TRBJ2-7; v_gene: TRBV27; abundance: .; d_gene: .; CDR3nt: TGTGCCAGCAGGCTTGGGCCAGCCGAGCAGTACTTC; CDR3aa: CASRLGPAEQYF
j_gene: TRBJ2-2; v_gene: TRBV2; abundance: .; d_gene: TRBD1; CDR3nt: TGTGCCAGCACCCCCATCACAACCCGGGACAGGGGGAACACCGGGGAGCTGTTTTTT; CDR3aa: CASTPITTRDRGNTGELFF
j_gene: TRBJ2-1; v_gene: TRBV10-1; abundance: .; d_gene: .; CDR3nt: TGCGCCAGCAGTGAGTCAAGGGTGGGAGCTATGTTCAATGAGCAGTTCTTC; CDR3aa: CASSESRVGAMFNEQFF
j_gene: TRBJ2-2; v_gene: TRBV19; abundance: .; d_gene: .; CDR3nt: TGTGCCAGTAGCATCGACTCACTCGGGGAGCTGTTTTTT; CDR3aa: CASSIDSLGELFF
j_gene: TRBJ2-3; v_gene: TRBV11-2; abundance: once; d_gene: TRBD1; CDR3nt: TGTGCCAGCAGCTTAGATCCCGGGACAGGGTACTCTAGCACAGATACGCAGTATTTT; CDR3aa: CASSLDPGTGYSSTDTQYF
j_gene: TRBJ2-7; v_gene: TRBV7-3; abundance: .; d_gene: TRBD2; CDR3nt: TGTGCCAGCAGCTTGGCTAGCGGGGGTTTGTACGAGCAGTACTTC; CDR3aa: CASSLASGGLYEQYF
j_gene: TRBJ2-7; v_gene: TRBV15; abundance: .; d_gene: TRBD1; CDR3nt: TGTGCCACCAGCATAGAGACAGGGGGCATCTACGAGCAGTACTTC; CDR3aa: CATSIETGGIYEQYF
j_gene: TRBJ2-7; v_gene: TRBV5-1; abundance: .; d_gene: .; CDR3nt: TGCGCCAGCAGCTTGGTCCCCACCTCCGAGCAGTACTTC; CDR3aa: CASSLVPTSEQYF
j_gene: TRBJ1-1; v_gene: TRBV30; abundance: .; d_gene: .; CDR3nt: TGTGCCTGGGATGTAGGTAACACTGAAGCTTTCTTT; CDR3aa: CAWDVGNTEAFF
j_gene: TRBJ2-1; v_gene: TRBV27; abundance: .; d_gene: TRBD1; CDR3nt: TGTGCCAGCAGCCCTCTGGGACAGGGGCCCAATGAGCAGTTCTTC; CDR3aa: CASSPLGQGPNEQFF
j_gene: TRBJ2-6; v_gene: TRBV28; abundance: .; d_gene: .; CDR3nt: TGTGCCAGCAAGGCAGTCTCTGGGGCCAACGTCCTGACTTTC; CDR3aa: CASKAVSGANVLTF
j_gene: TRBJ1-2; v_gene: TRBV7-9; abundance: .; d_gene: .; CDR3nt: TGTGCCAGCAGCGCTAACCTGGGCTATGGCTACACCTTC; CDR3aa: CASSANLGYGYTF
j_gene: TRBJ1-1; v_gene: TRBV4-1; abundance: .; d_gene: TRBD1; CDR3nt: TGCGCCAGCAGCCAAGTCGGGACAGGAAACACTGAAGCTTTCTTT; CDR3aa: CASSQVGTGNTEAFF
j_gene: TRBJ2-7; v_gene: TRBV5-6; abundance: .; d_gene: .; CDR3nt: TGTGCCAGCAGCTTGAGGCGACAGAAAAGAGGCGAGCAGTACTTC; CDR3aa: CASSLRRQKRGEQYF
j_gene: TRBJ2-3; v_gene: TRBV9; abundance: .; d_gene: TRBD2; CDR3nt: TGTGCCAGCAGCCCCCGTAGGCTAGCGGGGGGGCCCACAGATACGCAGTATTTT; CDR3aa: CASSPRRLAGGPTDTQYF
j_gene: TRBJ2-1; v_gene: TRBV5-8; abundance: .; d_gene: .; CDR3nt: TGTGCCAGCAGCTTTCATCCAGGTAATGAGCAGTTCTTC; CDR3aa: CASSFHPGNEQFF
j_gene: TRBJ2-7; v_gene: TRBV27; abundance: .; d_gene: .; CDR3nt: TGTGCCACCAAAATAAAAGGACCCTTCAGCGAGCAGTACTTC; CDR3aa: CATKIKGPFSEQYF
j_gene: TRBJ2-3; v_gene: TRBV30; abundance: .; d_gene: TRBD1; CDR3nt: TGTGCCTGGAGTGTACTTAAGGGGGCGGGAGATACGCAGTATTTT; CDR3aa: CAWSVLKGAGDTQYF
j_gene: TRBJ2-7; v_gene: TRBV27; abundance: .; d_gene: TRBD2; CDR3nt: TGTGCCAGCAGTTTGACTAGCGCCTCCTACGAGCAGTACTTC; CDR3aa: CASSLTSASYEQYF
j_gene: TRBJ1-2; v_gene: TRBV27; abundance: .; d_gene: .; CDR3nt: TGTGCCAGCAGTAACGGACAGTCCTATGGCTACACCTTC; CDR3aa: CASSNGQSYGYTF
j_gene: TRBJ1-2; v_gene: TRBV19; abundance: .; d_gene: TRBD1; CDR3nt: TGTGCCAGTAGTCCTTCGACAGGGGTGACCTATGGCTACACCTTC; CDR3aa: CASSPSTGVTYGYTF
j_gene: TRBJ2-3; v_gene: TRBV27; abundance: .; d_gene: TRBD2; CDR3nt: TGTGCCAGCAGTCGAAACCGACTAGCGGGGAGCACAGATACGCAGTATTTT; CDR3aa: CASSRNRLAGSTDTQYF
j_gene: TRBJ2-5; v_gene: TRBV11-3; abundance: .; d_gene: TRBD1; CDR3nt: TGTGCCAGCATTGAGACAGGGGGCCGGGAGACCCAGTACTTC; CDR3aa: CASIETGGRETQYF
j_gene: TRBJ2-7; v_gene: TRBV5-1; abundance: .; d_gene: .; CDR3nt: TGCGCCAGCAGCTTGTACCTTGGGGGAAACTCCTACGAGCAGTACTTC; CDR3aa: CASSLYLGGNSYEQYF
j_gene: TRBJ2-1; v_gene: TRBV5-3; abundance: .; d_gene: TRBD1; CDR3nt: TGTGCCAGAAGCTTGGGGGACAGGGGATACAATGAGCAGTTCTTC; CDR3aa: CARSLGDRGYNEQFF